A selection of T cell receptor beta chains follows, all from one sample in a study of cytomegalovirus exposure and HLA in healthy donors. The data were produced by immunoSEQ multiplex PCR, yet TCRdb's version contains in-frame clones alone and is incomplete. Of roughly 330,000 clones listed, around 87% are singletons. The sample taken for sequencing was PBMCs. Receptors originate from a woman in her thirties in good health and CMV-seropositive. Each CDR3 is given with its conserved first and last residue. The D gene is left open where the match is weak. Size tells how often a clone was seen (once, few, many) or the class of an expanded clone, and some rows leave it out.

.	TRBV7-8	.	TRBJ2-2	CASSEAGYAGELFF	TGTGCCAGCAGCGAGGCAGGGTATGCCGGGGAGCTGTTTTTT
TRBD1	TRBV5-4	.	TRBJ2-5	CASSKQGETQYF	TGTGCCAGCAGTAAACAGGGGGAGACCCAGTACTTC
.	TRBV11-3	.	TRBJ2-1	CASSLARNEQFF	TGTGCCAGCAGCTTAGCCCGAAATGAGCAGTTCTTC
.	TRBV27	.	TRBJ1-4	CASSFRRGVTNEKLFF	TGTGCCAGCAGTTTTCGCCGGGGGGTAACTAATGAAAAACTGTTTTTT
.	TRBV7-9	.	TRBJ2-3	CASGRRGEDTQYF	TGTGCCAGCGGACGAAGGGGGGAGGATACGCAGTATTTT
.	TRBV11-2	.	TRBJ1-5	CASSLGENQPQHF	TGTGCCAGCAGCTTGGGGGAAAATCAGCCCCAGCATTTT
.	TRBV6-5	.	TRBJ1-5	CASSYRGSNQPQHF	TGTGCCAGCAGTTACAGGGGGAGCAATCAGCCCCAGCATTTT
.	TRBV15	.	TRBJ1-5	CATSRDPGVNNQPQHF	TGTGCCACCAGCAGAGATCCAGGTGTCAACAATCAGCCCCAGCATTTT
.	TRBV28	once	TRBJ2-7	CASSWSYEQYF	TGTGCCAGCAGTTGGTCCTACGAGCAGTACTTC
.	TRBV18	.	TRBJ2-7	CASSPAVSPYEQYF	TGTGCCAGCTCACCAGCTGTGTCCCCCTACGAGCAGTACTTC
.	TRBV5-8	.	TRBJ1-6	CASSRGVNSPLHF	TGTGCCAGCAGCCGGGGGGTTAATTCACCCCTCCACTTT
.	TRBV28	.	TRBJ2-3	CASSFTVTQYF	TGTGCCAGCAGTTTCACGGTTACGCAGTATTTT
.	TRBV16	.	TRBJ1-1	CASSQLDTEAFF	TGTGCCAGCAGCCAATTAGACACTGAAGCTTTCTTT
.	TRBV6-1	.	TRBJ2-1	CASSGGPNNEQFF	TGTGCCAGCAGCGGGGGGCCGAACAATGAGCAGTTCTTC
.	TRBV25-1	.	TRBJ1-1	CASSRTLNTEAFF	TGTGCCAGCAGTAGGACATTGAACACTGAAGCTTTCTTT
.	TRBV29-1	.	TRBJ1-1	CSVLFNTEAFF	TGCAGCGTTCTTTTTAACACTGAAGCTTTCTTT
TRBD1	TRBV2	.	TRBJ2-7	CASKPAGQGPYEQYF	TGTGCCAGCAAGCCCGCAGGACAGGGGCCCTACGAGCAGTACTTC
.	TRBV2	.	TRBJ2-7	CASITFASYEQYF	TGTGCCAGCATTACTTTTGCCTCCTACGAGCAGTACTTC
.	TRBV5-1	.	TRBJ2-2	CASSLEGRLNTGELFF	TGCGCCAGCAGCTTGGAAGGCAGATTAAACACCGGGGAGCTGTTTTTT
.	TRBV29-1	.	TRBJ2-7	CSVGWVGAHEQYF	TGCAGCGTTGGATGGGTGGGGGCCCACGAGCAGTACTTC
.	TRBV6-1	.	TRBJ2-7	CASSLDRPYEQYF	TGTGCCAGCAGCCTCGACAGGCCCTACGAGCAGTACTTC